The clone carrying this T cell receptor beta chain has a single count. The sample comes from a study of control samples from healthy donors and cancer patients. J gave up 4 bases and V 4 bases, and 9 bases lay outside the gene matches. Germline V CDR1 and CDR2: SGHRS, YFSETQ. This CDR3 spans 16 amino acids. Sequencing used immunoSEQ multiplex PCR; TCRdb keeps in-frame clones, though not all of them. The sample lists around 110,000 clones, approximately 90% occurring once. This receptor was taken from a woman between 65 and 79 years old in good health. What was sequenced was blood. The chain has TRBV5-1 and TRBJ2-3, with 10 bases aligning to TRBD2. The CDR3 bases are TGCGCCAGCAGCACCGACAGCGGGGGGGGTTCAGATACGCAGTATTTT. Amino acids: CASSTDSGGGSDTQYF.